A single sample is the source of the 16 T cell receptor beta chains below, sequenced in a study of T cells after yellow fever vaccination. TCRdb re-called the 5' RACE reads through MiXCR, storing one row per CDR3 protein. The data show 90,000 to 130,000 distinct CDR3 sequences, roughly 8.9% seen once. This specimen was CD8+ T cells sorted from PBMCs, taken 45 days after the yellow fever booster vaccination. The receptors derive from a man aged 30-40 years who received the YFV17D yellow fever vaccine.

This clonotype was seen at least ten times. CDR3 in amino acids: CSARPLAGGTGELFF. The CDR3 DNA reads TGCAGTGCCCGGCCTCTAGCGGGAGGTACCGGGGAGCTGTTTTTT. The genes are TRBV20-1 and TRBJ2-2; TRBD2 matches at 11 bases. From germline, CDR1 is DFQATT and CDR2 SNEGSKA (reference sequence). With 6 bases clipped from V and 5 bases from J, the junction kept 8 bases outside the gene matches. The CDR3 has 15 residues.

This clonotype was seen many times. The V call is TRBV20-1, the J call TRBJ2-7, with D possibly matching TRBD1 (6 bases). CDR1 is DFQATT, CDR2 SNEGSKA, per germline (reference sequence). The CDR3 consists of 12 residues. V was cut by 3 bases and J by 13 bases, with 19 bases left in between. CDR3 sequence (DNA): TGCAGTGCTAGGGGCCCTGAGTACAGGGACTACTTC. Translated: CSARGPEYRDYF.

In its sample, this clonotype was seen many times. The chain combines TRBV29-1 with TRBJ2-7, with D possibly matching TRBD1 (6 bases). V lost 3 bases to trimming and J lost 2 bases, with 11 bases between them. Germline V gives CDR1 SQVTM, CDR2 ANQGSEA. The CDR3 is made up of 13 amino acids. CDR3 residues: CSVEDHRAYEQYF. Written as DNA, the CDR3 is TGCAGCGTTGAGGATCACAGGGCCTACGAGCAGTACTTC.

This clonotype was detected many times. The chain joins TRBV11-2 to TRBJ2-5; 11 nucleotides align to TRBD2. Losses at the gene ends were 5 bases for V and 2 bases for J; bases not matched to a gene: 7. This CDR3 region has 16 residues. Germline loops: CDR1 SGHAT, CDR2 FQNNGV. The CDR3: CASSQLLAGGQETQYF. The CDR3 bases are TGTGCCAGCAGCCAGCTCCTAGCGGGAGGTCAAGAGACCCAGTACTTC.

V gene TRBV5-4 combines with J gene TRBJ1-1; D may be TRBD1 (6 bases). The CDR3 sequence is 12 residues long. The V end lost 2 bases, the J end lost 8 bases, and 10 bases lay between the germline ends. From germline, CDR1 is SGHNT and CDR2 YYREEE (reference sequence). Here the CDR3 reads CASSLGTIEAFF. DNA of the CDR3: TGTGCCAGCAGCTTAGGGACAATAGAAGCTTTCTTT.

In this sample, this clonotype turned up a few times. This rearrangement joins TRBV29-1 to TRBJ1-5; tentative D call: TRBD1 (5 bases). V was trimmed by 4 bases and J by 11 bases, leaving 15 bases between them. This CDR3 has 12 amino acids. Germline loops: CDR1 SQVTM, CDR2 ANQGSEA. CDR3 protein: CSVGGSRGTQHF. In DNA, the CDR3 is TGCAGCGTTGGTGGATCCCGGGGGACCCAGCATTTT.

CDR3 sequence: CASTGRSSYEQYF. The DNA for the CDR3 is TGTGCCAGCACGGGACGGAGCTCCTACGAGCAGTACTTC. The chain employs TRBV27 and TRBJ2-7; D may correspond to TRBD1 or TRBD2 (5 bases each). The CDR3 has 13 amino acids. The ends were cut back, 7 bases at V and 0 bases at J, with 10 bases in the middle. CDR1 and CDR2 (germline): MNHEY, SMNVEV (reference sequence).

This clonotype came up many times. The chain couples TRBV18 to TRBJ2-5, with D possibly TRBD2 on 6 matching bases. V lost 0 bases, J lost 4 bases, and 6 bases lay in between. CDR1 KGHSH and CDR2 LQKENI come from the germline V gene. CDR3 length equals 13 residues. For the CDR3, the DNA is TGTGCCAGCTCACCACCGGGGGGAGAGACCCAGTACTTC. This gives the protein CASSPPGGETQYF.

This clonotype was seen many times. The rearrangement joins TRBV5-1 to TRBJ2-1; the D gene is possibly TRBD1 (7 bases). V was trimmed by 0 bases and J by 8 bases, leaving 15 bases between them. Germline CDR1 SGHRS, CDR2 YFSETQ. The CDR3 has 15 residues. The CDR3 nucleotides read TGCGCCAGCAGCTTGGAGTCAGGGGGGTTCGATGAGCAGTTCTTC. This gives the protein CASSLESGGFDEQFF.

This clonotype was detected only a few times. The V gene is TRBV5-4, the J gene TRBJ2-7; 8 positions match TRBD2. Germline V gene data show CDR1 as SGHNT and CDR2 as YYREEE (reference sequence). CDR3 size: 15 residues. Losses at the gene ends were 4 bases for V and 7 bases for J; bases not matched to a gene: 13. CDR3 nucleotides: TGTGCCAGCAGCCCTCCGGGACTAGGGGCCTTGGAGCAGTACTTC. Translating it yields CASSPPGLGALEQYF.

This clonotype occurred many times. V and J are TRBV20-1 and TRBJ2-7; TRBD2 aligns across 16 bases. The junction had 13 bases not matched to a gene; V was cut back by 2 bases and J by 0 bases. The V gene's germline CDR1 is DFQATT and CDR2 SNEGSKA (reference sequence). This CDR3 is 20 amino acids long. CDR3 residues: CSARTSMGGTSGRASYEQYF. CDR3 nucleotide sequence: TGCAGTGCTAGAACCTCAATGGGGGGGACTAGCGGGAGGGCCTCCTACGAGCAGTACTTC.

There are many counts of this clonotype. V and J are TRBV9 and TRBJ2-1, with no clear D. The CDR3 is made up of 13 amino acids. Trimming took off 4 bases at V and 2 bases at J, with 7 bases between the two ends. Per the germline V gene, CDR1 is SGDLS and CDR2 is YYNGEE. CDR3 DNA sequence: TGTGCCAGCAGCCTAACCACCTACAATGAGCAGTTCTTC. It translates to CASSLTTYNEQFF.

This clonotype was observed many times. For the CDR3, the DNA is TGTGCCAGCAGCGGCGAACGGGACAGCCTCGGGGAGACCCAGTACTTC. Its protein is CASSGERDSLGETQYF. The gene calls are TRBV3-1 and TRBJ2-5; TRBD1 aligns across 7 bases. Germline loops: CDR1 LGHDT, CDR2 YNNKEL (reference sequence). The CDR3 is made up of 16 amino acids. With V trimmed by 5 bases and J by 5 bases, 14 bases remained unmatched.

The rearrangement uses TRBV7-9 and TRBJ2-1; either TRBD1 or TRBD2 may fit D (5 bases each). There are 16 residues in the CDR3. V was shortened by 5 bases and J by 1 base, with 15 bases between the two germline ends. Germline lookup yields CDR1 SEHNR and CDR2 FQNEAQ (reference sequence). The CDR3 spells CASSPWGTESYNEQFF. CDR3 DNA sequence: TGTGCCAGCAGCCCATGGGGGACGGAGTCCTACAATGAGCAGTTCTTC.

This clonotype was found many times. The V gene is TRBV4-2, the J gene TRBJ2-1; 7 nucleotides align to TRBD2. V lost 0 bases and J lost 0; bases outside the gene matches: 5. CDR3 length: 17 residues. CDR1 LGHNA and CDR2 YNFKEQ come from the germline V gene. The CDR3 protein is CASSQEASGSSYNEQFF. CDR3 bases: TGTGCCAGCAGCCAAGAGGCTAGCGGCAGCTCCTACAATGAGCAGTTCTTC.

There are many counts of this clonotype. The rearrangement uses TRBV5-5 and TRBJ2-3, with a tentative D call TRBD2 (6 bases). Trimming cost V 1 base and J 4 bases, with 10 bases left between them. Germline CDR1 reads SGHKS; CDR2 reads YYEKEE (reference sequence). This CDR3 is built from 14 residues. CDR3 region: CASSLPREADTQYF. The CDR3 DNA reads TGTGCCAGCAGCTTGCCCAGGGAGGCAGATACGCAGTATTTT.